This T cell receptor beta chain is drawn from a study of T cell repertoires in cytomegalovirus infection. Study summary: Indications came from public TCR beta signatures; they pointed to CMV infection and to a matching HLA type. Findings of the study overall: Across the ex vivo response, the dominant clonotypes were HLA-C-restricted CMV-specific TCR beta clonotypes.

This clonotype has at least ten counts. Its antigen is undetermined. This CDR3 spans 15 amino acids. Germline CDR1 SGHVS, CDR2 FNYEAQ. Deletions cut 2 bases from V and 1 base from J, with 10 bases between. TCRdb independently ran MiXCR on the reads; one entry per CDR3 protein. This sample has around 200,000 distinct CDR3 sequences, with approximately 40% found just once. Sequencing was performed on CD8+ T cells from cultured PBMCs, taken from culture after CMV antigen stimulation. The rearrangement joins TRBV7-6 to TRBJ2-3; D possibly corresponds to TRBD1 (6 bases). This clonotype was sampled from a human donor in good health (CMV status not recorded). Some clones in this sample may be carry-over from other donors' samples. CDR3 amino acids: CASSLRDTGTDTQYF. DNA of the CDR3: TGTGCCAGCAGCTTAAGGGACACCGGCACAGATACGCAGTATTTT.